This T cell receptor (beta chain) is drawn from a study of blood T cell repertoires in COVID-19. Study summary: Samples taken during acute and convalescent COVID-19 were collected in the United States, Italy and Spain. Sample material is recorded as cDNA or gDNA derived from T cells, B-cell-depleted T cells, or PBMCs.

Germline V CDR1 and CDR2: MNHEY, SVGAGI. The CDR3 is 14 amino acids. V lost 3 bases to trimming and J lost 1 base, with 9 bases between them. Original handling: For nucleated cells, counts were estimated from reference gene primer amplification. Here immunoSEQ multiplex PCR was the method, and the copy in TCRdb shows in-frame clones only, minus some. V and J calls and clone size are copied from that table; D and trimming were computed from the DNA. Of 390,000 or so clones listed, 80% to 90% are singletons. The origin of this receptor is a woman in her 30s with active or convalescent COVID-19. This chain links TRBV6-5 with TRBJ1-2, with D unresolved. Sample: peripheral blood. The CDR3 spells CASSYYENNYGYTF. In nucleotides, the CDR3 is TGTGCCAGCAGTTATTACGAGAATAACTATGGCTACACCTTC.